This entry features one TCR beta chain sequence. Patients showing uncontrolled infection, other autoimmune disease, pregnancy or lactation were ineligible. The TCR beta CDR3 regions underwent amplification using RNA transcripts as the source. The TCR CDR3 first-round RT-PCR relied on the HTBI primer set. TCRdb re-called the multiplex PCR reads with MiXCR, one entry per CDR3 protein. The sample lists 400,000 to 500,000 distinct CDR3 sequences, 13% to 15% occurring once. The sample belongs to a study of T cells in Graves' hyperthyroidism and ophthalmopathy. This TCR derives from a woman aged 18-30 years with Graves' hyperthyroidism. Sequenced input: blood.

In nucleotides, the CDR3 is TGTGCCAGCAGCGAGGACAGGGAATCGGGGGAAACCCAGTACTTC. Residues: CASSEDRESGETQYF. The chain joins TRBV9 to TRBJ2-5; 8 bases agree with TRBD1. Per germline, CDR1 SGDLS and CDR2 YYNGEE. The CDR3 covers 15 residues. The J segment lost 8 bases and the V segment lost 3 bases, leaving 12 bases of the junction unmatched. Full variable domain (missing parts from reference TRBV9 and TRBJ2-5): DSGVTQTPKHLITATGQRVTLRCSPRSGDLSVYWYQQSLDQGLQFLIQYYNGEERAKGNILERFSAQQFPDLHSELNLSSLELGDSALYFCASSEDRESGETQYFGPGTRLLVL.